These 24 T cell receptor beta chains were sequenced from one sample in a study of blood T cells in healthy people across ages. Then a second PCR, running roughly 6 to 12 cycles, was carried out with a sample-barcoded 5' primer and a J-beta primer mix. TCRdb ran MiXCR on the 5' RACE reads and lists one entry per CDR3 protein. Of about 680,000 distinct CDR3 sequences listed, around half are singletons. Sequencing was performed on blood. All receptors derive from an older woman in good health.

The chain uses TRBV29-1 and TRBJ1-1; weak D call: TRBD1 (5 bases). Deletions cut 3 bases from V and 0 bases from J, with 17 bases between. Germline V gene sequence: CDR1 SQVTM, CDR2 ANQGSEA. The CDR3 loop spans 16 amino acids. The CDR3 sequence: CSVDRGVGTMNTEAFF. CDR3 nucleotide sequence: TGCAGCGTTGACCGGGGGGTCGGCACCATGAACACTGAAGCTTTCTTT.

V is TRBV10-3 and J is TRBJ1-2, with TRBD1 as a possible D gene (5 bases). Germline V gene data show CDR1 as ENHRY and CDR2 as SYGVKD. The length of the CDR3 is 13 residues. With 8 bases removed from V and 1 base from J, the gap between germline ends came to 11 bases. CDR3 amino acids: CAIGADFNYGYTF. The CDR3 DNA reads TGTGCCATCGGGGCAGACTTTAACTATGGCTACACCTTC.

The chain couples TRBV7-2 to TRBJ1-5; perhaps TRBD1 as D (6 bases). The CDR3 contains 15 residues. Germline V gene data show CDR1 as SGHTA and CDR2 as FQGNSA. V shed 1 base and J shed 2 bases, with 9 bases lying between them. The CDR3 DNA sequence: TGTGCCAGCAGCTTAGGGGGGCGCGGCAATCAGCCCCAGCATTTT. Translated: CASSLGGRGNQPQHF.

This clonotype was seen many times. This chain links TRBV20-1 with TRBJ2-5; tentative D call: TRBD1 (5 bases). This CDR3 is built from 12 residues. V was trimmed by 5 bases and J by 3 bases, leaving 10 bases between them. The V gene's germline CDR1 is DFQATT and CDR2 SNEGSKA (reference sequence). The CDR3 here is CSAGAGKETQYF. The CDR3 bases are TGCAGTGCTGGGGCAGGGAAAGAGACCCAGTACTTC.

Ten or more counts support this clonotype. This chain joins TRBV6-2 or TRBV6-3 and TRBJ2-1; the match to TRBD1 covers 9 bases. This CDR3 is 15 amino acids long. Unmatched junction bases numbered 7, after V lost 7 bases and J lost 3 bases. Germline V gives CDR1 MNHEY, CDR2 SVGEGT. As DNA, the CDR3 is TGTGCCAGCAAACGACCGGGACAGGGCTACAATGAGCAGTTCTTC. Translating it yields CASKRPGQGYNEQFF.

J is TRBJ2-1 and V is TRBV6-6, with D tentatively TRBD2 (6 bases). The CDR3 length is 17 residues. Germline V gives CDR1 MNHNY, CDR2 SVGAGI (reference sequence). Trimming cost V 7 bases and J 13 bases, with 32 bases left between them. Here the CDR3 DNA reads TGTGCCAGCAAGGTTATGCCATTTCGACTAGGCCAAGAGACCCAGTTCTTC. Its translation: CASKVMPFRLGQETQFF.

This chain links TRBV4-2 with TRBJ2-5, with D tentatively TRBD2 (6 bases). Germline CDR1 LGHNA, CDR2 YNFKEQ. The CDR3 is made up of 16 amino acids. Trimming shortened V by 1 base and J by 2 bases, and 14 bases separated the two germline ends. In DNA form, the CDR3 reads TGTGCCAGCAGCCAAGGCTCTAGCGAAGAGCAAGAGACCCAGTACTTC. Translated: CASSQGSSEEQETQYF.

Written as DNA, the CDR3 is TGTGCCAGCAGCCTTATGGACAGCTACGAGCAGTACTTC. This encodes CASSLMDSYEQYF. V usage is TRBV3-1 and J usage is TRBJ2-7; TRBD1 is a possible D gene (6 bases). CDR1 and CDR2 from the germline V gene are LGHDT and YNNKEL (reference sequence). V was pared by 4 bases and J by 3 bases, with 10 bases between. The CDR3 runs 13 residues.

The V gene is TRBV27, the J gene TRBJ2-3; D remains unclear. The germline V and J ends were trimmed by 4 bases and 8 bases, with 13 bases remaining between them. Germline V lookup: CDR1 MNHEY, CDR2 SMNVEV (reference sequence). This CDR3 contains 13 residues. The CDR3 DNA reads TGTGCCAGCAGTTCCCCCGCCGGGTTTACGCAGTATTTT. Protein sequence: CASSSPAGFTQYF.

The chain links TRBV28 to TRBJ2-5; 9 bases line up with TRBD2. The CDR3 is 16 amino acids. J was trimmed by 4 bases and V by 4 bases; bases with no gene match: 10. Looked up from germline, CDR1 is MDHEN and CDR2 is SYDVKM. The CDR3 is CASSSGRAGGGETQYF. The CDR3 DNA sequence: TGTGCCAGCAGTTCTGGAAGAGCGGGAGGAGGAGAGACCCAGTACTTC. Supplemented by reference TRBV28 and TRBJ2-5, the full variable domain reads DVKVTQSSRYLVKRTGEKVFLECVQDMDHENMFWYRQDPGLGLRLIYFSYDVKMKEKGDIPEGYSVSREKKERFSLILESASTNQTSMYLCASSSGRAGGGETQYFGPGTRLLVL.

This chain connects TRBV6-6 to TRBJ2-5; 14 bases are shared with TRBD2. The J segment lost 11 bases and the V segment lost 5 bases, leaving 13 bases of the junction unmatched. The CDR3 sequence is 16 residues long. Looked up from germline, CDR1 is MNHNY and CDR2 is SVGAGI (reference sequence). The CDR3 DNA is TGTGCCAGCAGTCCCCGGACTAGCGGGAGGCCAAATGAGCAGTACTTC. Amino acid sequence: CASSPRTSGRPNEQYF.

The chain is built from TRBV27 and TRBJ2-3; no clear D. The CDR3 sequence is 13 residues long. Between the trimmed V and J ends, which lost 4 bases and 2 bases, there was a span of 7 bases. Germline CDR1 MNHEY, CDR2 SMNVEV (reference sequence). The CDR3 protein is CASSYLHTDTQYF. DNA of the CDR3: TGTGCCAGCAGTTACCTCCACACAGATACGCAGTATTTT.

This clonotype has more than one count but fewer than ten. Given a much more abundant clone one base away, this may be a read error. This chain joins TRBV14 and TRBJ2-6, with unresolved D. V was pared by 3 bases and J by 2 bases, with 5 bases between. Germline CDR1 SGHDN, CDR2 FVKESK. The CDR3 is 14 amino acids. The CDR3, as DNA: TGTGCCAGCAGCCATGTCCCTGGGGCCAACGTCCTGACTTTC. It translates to CASSHVPGANVLTF.

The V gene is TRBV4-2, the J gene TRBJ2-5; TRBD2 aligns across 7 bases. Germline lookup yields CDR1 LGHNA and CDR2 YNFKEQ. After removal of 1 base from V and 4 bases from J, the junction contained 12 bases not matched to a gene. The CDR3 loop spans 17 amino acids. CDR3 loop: CASSQVSSGGGGETQYF. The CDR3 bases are TGTGCCAGCAGCCAAGTGTCTAGCGGAGGAGGCGGAGAGACCCAGTACTTC.

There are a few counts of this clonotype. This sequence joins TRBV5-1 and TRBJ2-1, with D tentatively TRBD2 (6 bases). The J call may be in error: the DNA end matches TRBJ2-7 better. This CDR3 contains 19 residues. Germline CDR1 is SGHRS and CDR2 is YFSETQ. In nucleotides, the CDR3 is TGCGCCAGCAGCTTGGTATGGACTTACGGAGGGAGCTCCTACAATGAGCAGTACTTC. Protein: CASSLVWTYGGSSYNEQYF.

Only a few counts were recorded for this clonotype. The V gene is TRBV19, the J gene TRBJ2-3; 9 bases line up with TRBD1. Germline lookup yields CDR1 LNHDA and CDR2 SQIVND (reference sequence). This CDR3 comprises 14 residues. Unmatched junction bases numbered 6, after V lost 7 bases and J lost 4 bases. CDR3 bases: TGTGCCAGTACGGGGGACAGGGTGTCAGATACGCAGTATTTT. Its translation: CASTGDRVSDTQYF.

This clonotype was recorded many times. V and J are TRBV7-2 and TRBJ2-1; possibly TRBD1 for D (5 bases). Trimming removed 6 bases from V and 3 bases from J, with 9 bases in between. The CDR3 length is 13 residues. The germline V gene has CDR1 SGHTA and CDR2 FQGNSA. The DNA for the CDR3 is TGTGCCAGCAGTTTGGACATCTACAATGAGCAGTTCTTC. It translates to CASSLDIYNEQFF.

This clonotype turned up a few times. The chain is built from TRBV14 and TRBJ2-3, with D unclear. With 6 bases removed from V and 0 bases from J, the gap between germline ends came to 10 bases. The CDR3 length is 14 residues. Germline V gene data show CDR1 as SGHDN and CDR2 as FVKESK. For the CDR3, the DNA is TGTGCCAGCAGTAGGGCAACTAGCACAGATACGCAGTATTTT. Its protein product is CASSRATSTDTQYF.

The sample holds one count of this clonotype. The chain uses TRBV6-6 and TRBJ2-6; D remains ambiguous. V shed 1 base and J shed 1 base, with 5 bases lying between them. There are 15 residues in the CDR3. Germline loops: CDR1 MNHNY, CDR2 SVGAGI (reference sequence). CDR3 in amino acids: CASSYFLSGANVLTF. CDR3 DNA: TGTGCCAGCAGTTACTTTCTATCTGGGGCCAACGTCCTGACTTTC.

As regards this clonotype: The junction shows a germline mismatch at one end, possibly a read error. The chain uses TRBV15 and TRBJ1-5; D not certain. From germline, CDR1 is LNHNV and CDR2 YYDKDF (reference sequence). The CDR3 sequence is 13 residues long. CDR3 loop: CATSRALNQPRHF. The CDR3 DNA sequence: TGTGCCACCAGCAGAGCGCTGAATCAGCCCCGGCATTTT. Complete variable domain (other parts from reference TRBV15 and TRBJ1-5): DAMVIQNPRYQVTQFGKPVTLSCSQTLNHNVMYWYQQKSSQAPKLLFHYYDKDFNNEADTPDNFQSRRPNTSFCFLDIRSPGLGDTAMYLCATSRALNQPRHFGDGTRLSIL.

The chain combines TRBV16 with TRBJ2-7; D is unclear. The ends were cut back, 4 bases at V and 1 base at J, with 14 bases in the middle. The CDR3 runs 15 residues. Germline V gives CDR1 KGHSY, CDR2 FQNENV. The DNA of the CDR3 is TGTGCCAGCAGCCTCCCCCCCGGGCAATCCTACGAGCAGTACTTC. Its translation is CASSLPPGQSYEQYF.

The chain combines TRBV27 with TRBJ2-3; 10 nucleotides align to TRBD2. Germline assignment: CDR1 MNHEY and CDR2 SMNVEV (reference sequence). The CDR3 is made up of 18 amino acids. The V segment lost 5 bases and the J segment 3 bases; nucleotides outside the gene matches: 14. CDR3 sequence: CASSPTSGITLGTDTQYF. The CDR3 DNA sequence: TGTGCCAGCAGTCCAACTAGCGGGATCACCCTGGGGACAGATACGCAGTATTTT.

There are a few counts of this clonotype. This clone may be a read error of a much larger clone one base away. CDR3 region: CASRGTGSYNEQFF. In DNA, the CDR3 is TGTGCCAGCCGAGGGACAGGTTCCTACAATGAGCAGTTCTTC. The chain employs TRBV28 and TRBJ2-1, with TRBD1 matching over 8 bases. The CDR3 runs 14 residues. Germline CDR1 reads MDHEN; CDR2 reads SYDVKM. With 8 bases clipped from V and 1 base from J, the junction kept 4 bases outside the gene matches. The variable domain in full, completed from reference TRBV28 and TRBJ2-1, reads DVKVTQSSRYLVKRTGEKVFLECVQDMDHENMFWYRQDPGLGLRLIYFSYDVKMKEKGDIPEGYSVSREKKERFSLILESASTNQTSMYLCASRGTGSYNEQFFGPGTRLTVL.

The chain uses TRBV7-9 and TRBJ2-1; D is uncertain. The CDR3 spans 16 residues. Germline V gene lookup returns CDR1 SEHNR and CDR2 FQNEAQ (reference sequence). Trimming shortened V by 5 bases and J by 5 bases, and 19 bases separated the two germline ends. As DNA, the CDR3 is TGTGCCAGCAGCCCCGAACCGTGGGCTGGAGACAATGAGCAGTTCTTC. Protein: CASSPEPWAGDNEQFF.